This TCR beta chain was retrieved from a study of cytotoxic CD8 clonotypes in ibrutinib-treated CLL. Clones were read by immunoSEQ multiplex PCR, and TCRdb kept only the in-frame ones, dropping some. The repertoire holds tens of thousands of clones, with approximately 87% as singletons. CDR3 length: 15 residues. The V gene's germline CDR1 is MDHEN and CDR2 SYDVKM. The V end was cut by 5 bases, the J end by 7 bases, with 18 bases between. The clonotype was recovered from a human donor with chronic lymphocytic leukemia. This specimen consisted of PBMCs, obtained after 24 months of ibrutinib treatment. This chain links TRBV28 with TRBJ1-5; no firm D call. CDR3 residues: CASSLGRRREQPQHF. The CDR3 region has the DNA TGTGCCAGCAGTCTTGGACGGAGGAGGGAGCAGCCCCAGCATTTT.